Shown below are 30 T cell receptor beta chains from a single sample sequenced in a study of cytomegalovirus exposure and HLA in healthy donors. PCR primers comprised 60 Vbeta and 13 Jbeta primers. Here immunoSEQ multiplex PCR was the method, and the copy in TCRdb shows in-frame clones only, minus some. Of approximately 160,000 clones listed, about three quarters are singletons. Specimen: PBMCs. These receptors came from a woman aged 40-49 years in good health and CMV-seropositive.

This clone was found once. The rearrangement links TRBV5-1 to TRBJ2-2, with D possibly matching TRBD2 (5 bases). Per germline, CDR1 SGHRS and CDR2 YFSETQ. This CDR3 comprises 13 residues. V gave up 0 bases and J gave up 7 bases, with 7 bases separating them. CDR3 nucleotide sequence: TGCGCCAGCAGCTTGGTAGGGAGCGGGGAGCTGTTTTTT. Protein: CASSLVGSGELFF. Drawing the rest from reference TRBV5-1 and TRBJ2-2, the complete variable domain is KAGVTQTPRYLIKTRGQQVTLSCSPISGHRSVSWYQQTPGQGLQFLFEYFSETQRNKGNFPGRFSGRQFSNSRSEMNVSTLELGDSALYLCASSLVGSGELFFGEGSRLTVL.

The chain recombines TRBV7-2 with TRBJ2-5, with 9 bases matching TRBD2. CDR3 length: 14 amino acids. V shed 5 bases and J 5 bases; nucleotides not matched to a gene: 6. CDR1 and CDR2 from the germline V gene are SGHTA and FQGNSA. The CDR3 reads CASSLGTSWETQYF. The DNA for the CDR3 is TGTGCCAGCAGCCTAGGGACTAGCTGGGAGACCCAGTACTTC.

The rearrangement links TRBV6-4 to TRBJ2-1, with D tentatively TRBD2 (6 bases). Trimming shortened V by 6 bases and J by 0 bases, and 15 bases separated the two germline ends. The CDR3 runs to 16 residues. Per the germline V gene, CDR1 is MRHNA and CDR2 is SNTAGT. The CDR3 DNA reads as TGTGCCAGCAGCCTGACTGGGGGGAGCTCCTACAATGAGCAGTTCTTC. It yields the protein CASSLTGGSSYNEQFF.

In DNA form, the CDR3 reads TGTGCCAGCAGCTCGGGTCCTCAAGAGACCCAGTACTTC. Amino acids: CASSSGPQETQYF. The chain couples TRBV7-8 to TRBJ2-5; D call uncertain. Trimming stripped 4 bases from V and 2 bases from J, with 8 bases between. The CDR3 length is 13 residues. Germline V CDR1 and CDR2: SGHVS, FQNEAQ. The full variable domain, rest sourced from reference TRBV7-8 and TRBJ2-5, is GAGVSQSPRYKVAKRGQDVALRCDPISGHVSLFWYQQALGQGPEFLTYFQNEAQLDKSGLPSDRFFAERPEGSVSTLKIQRTQQEDSAVYLCASSSGPQETQYFGPGTRLLVL.

The chain links TRBV7-8 to TRBJ2-5, with D tentatively TRBD2 (5 bases). The CDR3 is 17 amino acids. Between the trimmed V and J ends, which lost 1 base and 2 bases, there was a span of 17 bases. CDR1 and CDR2 from the germline V gene are SGHVS and FQNEAQ. The CDR3 here is CASSLEDYPLRQETQYF. The CDR3 DNA follows: TGTGCCAGCAGCTTAGAAGACTACCCCCTAAGGCAAGAGACCCAGTACTTC. The full variable domain, in which reference TRBV7-8 and TRBJ2-5 provide the parts outside the CDR3, is GAGVSQSPRYKVAKRGQDVALRCDPISGHVSLFWYQQALGQGPEFLTYFQNEAQLDKSGLPSDRFFAERPEGSVSTLKIQRTQQEDSAVYLCASSLEDYPLRQETQYFGPGTRLLVL.

V is TRBV27 and J is TRBJ2-1; D perhaps matches TRBD1 (6 bases). The CDR3 is 12 amino acids. Per the germline V gene, CDR1 is MNHEY and CDR2 is SMNVEV (reference sequence). V was pared by 4 bases and J by 7 bases, with 8 bases between. The CDR3 sequence is CASSSQGNEQFF. CDR3 in DNA: TGTGCCAGCAGTTCCCAGGGGAATGAGCAGTTCTTC.

This sequence joins TRBV4-1 and TRBJ1-3; maybe TRBD1 (5 bases). The CDR3 consists of 15 residues. V gave up 1 base and J gave up 0 bases, with 7 bases separating them. Germline lookup yields CDR1 MGHRA and CDR2 YSYEKL. CDR3 region: CASSQGQSSGNTIYF. In nucleotides, the CDR3 is TGCGCCAGCAGCCAAGGACAGAGCTCTGGAAACACCATATATTTT.

The V and J genes are TRBV6-5 and TRBJ2-7; TRBD1 agrees at 8 bases. V trimming: 2 bases; J trimming: 5 bases; junction bases outside the gene matches: 8. CDR1 and CDR2 (germline): MNHEY, SVGAGI. The CDR3 is 15 residues long. The CDR3 loop is CASSYNPGGLDEQYF. In DNA form, the CDR3 reads TGTGCCAGCAGTTACAATCCAGGGGGCTTGGACGAGCAGTACTTC.

The chain links TRBV30 to TRBJ2-5, with a possible D match to TRBD2 (5 bases). Germline V gene sequence: CDR1 GTSNPN, CDR2 SVGIG (reference sequence). V lost 2 bases to trimming and J lost 5 bases, with 9 bases between them. This CDR3 comprises 12 residues. CDR3 amino acids: CAWSPGVETQYF. The DNA for the CDR3 is TGTGCCTGGAGTCCCGGGGTGGAGACCCAGTACTTC.

The chain joins TRBV18 to TRBJ1-2, with 9 bases lining up with TRBD1. Germline V gives CDR1 KGHSH, CDR2 LQKENI. The CDR3 totals 16 residues. Trimming at V came to 5 bases and at J to 4 bases, leaving 11 bases not matched to a gene. Here the CDR3 DNA reads TGTGCCAGCTCAACAAATTCCGGGACAGGGAGCTATGGCTACACCTTC. Translating gives CASSTNSGTGSYGYTF.

This rearrangement joins TRBV7-8 to TRBJ1-4; D gene ambiguous. This CDR3 contains 14 residues. V lost 5 bases, J lost 2 bases, and 9 bases lay in between. Germline loops: CDR1 SGHVS, CDR2 FQNEAQ. This CDR3 is CASSPARTNEKLFF. The DNA for the CDR3 is TGTGCCAGCAGCCCGGCCAGGACTAATGAAAAACTGTTTTTT.

The chain has TRBV7-2 and TRBJ2-1; TRBD2 matches 7 bases. The CDR3 length is 15 residues. The germline gives CDR1 SGHTA, CDR2 FQGNSA. V was pared by 1 base and J by 6 bases, with 6 bases of the junction left unmatched. CDR3 loop: CASSLVAGNINEQFF. The CDR3 nucleotides read TGTGCCAGCAGCTTAGTAGCGGGCAATATCAATGAGCAGTTCTTC. Full variable domain (outside the CDR3, taken from reference TRBV7-2 and TRBJ2-1): GAGVSQSPSNKVTEKGKDVELRCDPISGHTALYWYRQSLGQGLEFLIYFQGNSAPDKSGLPSDRFSAERTGGSVSTLTIQRTQQEDSAVYLCASSLVAGNINEQFFGPGTRLTVL.

The chain employs TRBV27 and TRBJ1-5; D is ambiguous. V was cut by 5 bases and J by 7 bases, with 12 bases left in between. From germline, CDR1 is MNHEY and CDR2 SMNVEV (reference sequence). CDR3 length equals 13 residues. CDR3 sequence reads: CASSPGPGQPQHF. As DNA, the CDR3 is TGTGCCAGCAGTCCCGGCCCGGGGCAGCCCCAGCATTTT.

This chain links TRBV5-1 with TRBJ1-3; TRBD1 matches at 7 bases. CDR1 is SGHRS, CDR2 YFSETQ, per germline. V was pared by 4 bases and J by 2 bases, with 3 bases of the junction left unmatched. The CDR3 runs to 14 residues. CDR3 amino acids: CASSPTGTGNTIYF. The CDR3 nucleotides read TGCGCCAGCAGCCCGACAGGGACTGGAAACACCATATATTTT.

This rearrangement joins TRBV28 to TRBJ1-5; 8 bases are a match to TRBD1. Per germline, CDR1 MDHEN and CDR2 SYDVKM. The CDR3 contains 14 residues. J lost 7 bases, V lost 5 bases, and 7 bases had no gene match. CDR3 nucleotide sequence: TGTGCCAGCAGTGGACAGGGTACGGGGCAGCCCCAGCATTTT. Translation: CASSGQGTGQPQHF. Using reference TRBV28 and TRBJ1-5 for the parts outside the CDR3, the full variable domain is DVKVTQSSRYLVKRTGEKVFLECVQDMDHENMFWYRQDPGLGLRLIYFSYDVKMKEKGDIPEGYSVSREKKERFSLILESASTNQTSMYLCASSGQGTGQPQHFGDGTRLSIL.

V and J are TRBV2 and TRBJ1-4, with 8 bases aligning to TRBD1. V was clipped by 6 bases and J by 3 bases; unmatched bases: 6. The CDR3 length is 15 residues. CDR1 and CDR2 from the germline V gene are SNHLY and FYNNEI. The CDR3 region has the DNA TGTGCCAGCAGCCCTCAGGGGGCTCCTAATGAAAAACTGTTTTTT. Encoded protein: CASSPQGAPNEKLFF.

This chain links TRBV7-2 with TRBJ2-7; D might be TRBD2 (5 bases). CDR3 length: 12 residues. Per germline, CDR1 SGHTA and CDR2 FQGNSA. The V end was cut by 5 bases, the J end by 5 bases, with 10 bases between. The CDR3, as DNA: TGTGCCAGCAGCCCCCGGACTGACGAGCAGTACTTC. Residues: CASSPRTDEQYF. The full variable domain, with the rest looked up from reference TRBV7-2 and TRBJ2-7, is GAGVSQSPSNKVTEKGKDVELRCDPISGHTALYWYRQSLGQGLEFLIYFQGNSAPDKSGLPSDRFSAERTGGSVSTLTIQRTQQEDSAVYLCASSPRTDEQYFGPGTRLTVT.

The chain has TRBV5-8 and TRBJ1-4; no firm D call. From germline, CDR1 is SGHTS and CDR2 YDEGEE. CDR3 length: 16 amino acids. The ends were cut back, 5 bases at V and 0 bases at J, with 14 bases in the middle. CDR3 bases: TGTGCCAGCAGTCCCGGGGAGCAGTCAACTAATGAAAAACTGTTTTTT. Translating gives CASSPGEQSTNEKLFF.

The sample holds a few counts of this clone. The J gene is TRBJ1-6, the V gene TRBV5-5; 10 bases are shared with TRBD1. The CDR3 has 16 amino acids. Germline CDR1 SGHKS, CDR2 YYEKEE (reference sequence). J was trimmed by 11 bases and V by 0 bases; bases with no gene match: 8. CDR3 sequence (DNA): TGTGCCAGCAGCTTGGCCATGCCGGGACAGGGGCCACCCCTCCACTTT. This gives the protein CASSLAMPGQGPPLHF.

The V gene is TRBV19, the J gene TRBJ1-2; the D is unclear. The ends were cut back, 3 bases at V and 4 bases at J, with 9 bases in the middle. The CDR3 sequence is 13 residues long. Germline V CDR1 and CDR2: LNHDA, SQIVND (reference sequence). CDR3 loop: CASSIGGFYGYTF. CDR3 nucleotide sequence: TGTGCCAGTAGTATCGGAGGGTTCTATGGCTACACCTTC.

The J gene is TRBJ2-3, the V gene TRBV30; tentatively, D is TRBD1 (5 bases). Trimming cost V 1 base and J 1 base, with 18 bases left between them. The CDR3 is 17 residues long. The V gene's germline CDR1 is GTSNPN and CDR2 SVGIG (reference sequence). CDR3 bases: TGTGCCTGGAGTGGTTTCTGGACATCCTTTGGCACAGATACGCAGTATTTT. Translated: CAWSGFWTSFGTDTQYF.

This rearrangement joins TRBV2 to TRBJ2-7; maybe TRBD1 (6 bases). The CDR3 runs to 13 residues. V was clipped by 5 bases and J by 1 base, with 9 bases between them. Germline lookup yields CDR1 SNHLY and CDR2 FYNNEI. The CDR3 here is CASSRDKSYEQYF. CDR3 in DNA: TGTGCCAGCAGTAGGGACAAATCCTACGAGCAGTACTTC.

The chain uses TRBV4-3 and TRBJ2-7; D unclear. This CDR3 region has 13 residues. The V gene lost 0 bases and the J gene lost 3 bases, with 6 bases spanning the gap. Germline CDR1 is LGHNA and CDR2 is YSLEER. As DNA, the CDR3 is TGCGCCAGCAGCCAAGAGCCCAGCTACGAGCAGTACTTC. This encodes CASSQEPSYEQYF.

V gene TRBV7-9 combines with J gene TRBJ2-1; TRBD2 agrees at 7 bases. The J segment lost 8 bases and the V segment lost 7 bases, leaving 11 bases of the junction unmatched. CDR1 is SEHNR and CDR2 is FQNEAQ in the germline V gene (reference sequence). There are 14 residues in the CDR3. CDR3 protein: CASTPLGLVYEQFF. The CDR3 coding sequence is TGTGCCAGCACCCCCCTCGGACTAGTGTATGAGCAGTTCTTC.

This chain links TRBV2 with TRBJ1-6; no definite D call. Germline CDR1 and CDR2: SNHLY and FYNNEI. The CDR3 has 15 amino acids. The ends were cut back, 5 bases at V and 0 bases at J, with 8 bases in the middle. CDR3 region: CASSIPSSYNSPLHF. The CDR3 bases are TGTGCCAGCAGTATTCCGAGCTCCTATAATTCACCCCTCCACTTT.

The chain is built from TRBV25-1 and TRBJ1-6; D remains unclear. CDR3 length: 17 residues. The ends were cut back, 6 bases at V and 0 bases at J, with 15 bases in the middle. CDR1 and CDR2 (germline): MGHDK, SYGVNS. CDR3 nucleotides: TGTGCCAGCAGCGCCACTTCAGCGAGCTCCTATAATTCACCCCTCCACTTT. Protein product: CASSATSASSYNSPLHF.

CDR3 bases: TGTGCCAGCAGCTTAGATTGGACTAGCGGGGACACAGATACGCAGTATTTT. The encoded protein is CASSLDWTSGDTDTQYF. This chain connects TRBV11-2 to TRBJ2-3; 12 positions match TRBD2. Trimming took 0 bases from V and 2 from J; bases not matched to a gene: 3. Germline loops: CDR1 SGHAT, CDR2 FQNNGV. There are 17 residues in the CDR3.

This sequence joins TRBV18 and TRBJ2-7; TRBD2 matches at 12 bases. The J segment lost 7 bases and the V segment lost 4 bases, leaving 11 bases of the junction unmatched. CDR1 and CDR2 from the germline V gene are KGHSH and LQKENI. This CDR3 region has 16 residues. The CDR3 here is CASSQGLAGMLGEQYF. Here the CDR3 DNA reads TGTGCCAGCTCACAGGGACTAGCGGGCATGCTGGGGGAGCAGTACTTC.

The gene calls are TRBV30 and TRBJ2-3; 13 bases are a match to TRBD2. Germline-derived CDR1 and CDR2 are GTSNPN and SVGIG (reference sequence). J gave up 0 bases and V 1 base, and 4 bases lay outside the gene matches. This CDR3 is built from 17 residues. The CDR3 region is CAWSGRLAGGSTDTQYF. For the CDR3, the DNA is TGTGCCTGGAGTGGGCGACTAGCGGGGGGTAGCACAGATACGCAGTATTTT.

J is TRBJ1-6 and V is TRBV10-2; 11 bases align to TRBD1. The CDR3 length is 16 residues. Germline CDR1 is WSHSY and CDR2 is SAAADI. Trimming cost V 3 bases and J 5 bases; bases outside gene matches: 3. CDR3 region: CASSDGTGGNNSPLHF. The DNA of the CDR3 is TGCGCCAGCAGTGATGGGACAGGGGGTAATAATTCACCCCTCCACTTT.